This TCR beta chain is drawn from a study of CD8 T cells in Susac syndrome (dated by TCRdb to the late 2010s). Background for the entire study: Repertoire sequencing was used to test whether CD8+ T cell activation and differentiation in Susac syndrome was antigen driven. The clonality of the CD8+ T cell repertoire was compared across approximately eleven healthy donors, roughly 14 Susac syndrome patients and 15 multiple sclerosis patients. General findings and caveats noted by the study authors: The TCR sequencing and HLA analysis was acknowledged to have included a relatively small number of individuals.

RNA was extracted using the RNeasy kit, and roughly 0.5 to 1 microgram was reverse transcribed with random hexamers. The immunoSEQ multiplex PCR assay, covering 54 Vbeta and 13 Jbeta segments, was used to amplify TCR beta CDR3 regions. PCR amplification bias was corrected by using a synthetic template baseline for primer optimization and computational correction. As for how the authors treated the data: Reads were annotated to V, D and J genes per IMGT and analyzed with immunoSEQ Analyzer, keeping only productive sequences. To calculate clonality, Shannon entropy was normalized by log2 of the number of productive unique sequences and then subtracted from one. For each patient and control, public and private clones were evaluated among the 100 most prevalent clones. Susac-specific clones were defined as absent from healthy and MS cohorts, some 1,000 published viral clones and other ImmuneACCESS disease sequences. TCRdb trimmed public reads at Q25 via fastp, called clones via MiXCR and kept in-frame beta chains. Every distinct CDR3 protein forms one entry, paired with its most common genes and DNA. For this entry, the V and J calls and clone size follow TCRdb and not the study's own pipeline. The sample has about 22,000 distinct CDR3 sequences on record, about 92% of them singletons. Jointly, the top ten make up approximately 0.3% of the sample.

Note on this clonotype: Its specific antigen is unknown. One base away there is no much larger clone; base qualities are not given.

High-throughput TCR beta sequencing profiled peripheral blood CD8+ and CD4+ T cells from healthy donors, Susac syndrome patients and multiple sclerosis patients. The healthy donors served as controls matched for age and sex. CD8+ TEMRA cells were enriched by FACS, while bulk CD8+ and CD4+ T cells were purified by magnetic negative isolation. Blood was drawn into EDTA tubes, processed within 24 hours, and PBMCs were isolated by density gradient centrifugation. PBMCs intended for TCR sequencing were frozen in liquid nitrogen and were later thawed in a 37 degrees C water bath. The sorted or isolated CD4+, CD8+ and CD8+ TEMRA cells had a purity of 90% or higher. The CDR3 goes from the cysteine to the phenylalanine over 14 residues. The only DNA kept is the CDR3, 42 bases in frame from the first base. V drops 4 bases and J drops 0 bases, leaving 10 bases in between. The germline V gene (reference sequence) specifies MNHEY as CDR1 and SMNVEV as CDR2.

The TCR was taken from a human donor in good health. The receptor chain draws on TRBV27 and TRBJ2-7; the D gene cannot be resolved reliably. Material: CD8+ T cells from PBMCs. The CDR3 corresponds to CASSSTALSYEQYF. The nucleotide sequence reads TGTGCCAGCAGTTCAACAGCTCTCTCCTACGAGCAGTACTTC.